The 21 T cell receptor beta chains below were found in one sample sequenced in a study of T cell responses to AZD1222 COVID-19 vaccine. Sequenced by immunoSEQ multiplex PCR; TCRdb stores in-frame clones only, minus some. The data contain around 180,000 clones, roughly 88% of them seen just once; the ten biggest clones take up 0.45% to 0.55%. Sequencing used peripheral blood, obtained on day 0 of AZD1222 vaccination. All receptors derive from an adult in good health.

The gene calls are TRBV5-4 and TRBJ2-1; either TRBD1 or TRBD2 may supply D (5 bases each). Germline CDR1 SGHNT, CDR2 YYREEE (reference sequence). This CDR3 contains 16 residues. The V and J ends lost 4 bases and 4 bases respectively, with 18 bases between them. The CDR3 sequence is CASSVPGTVGYNEQFF. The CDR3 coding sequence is TGTGCCAGCAGCGTCCCGGGGACCGTAGGATACAATGAGCAGTTCTTC. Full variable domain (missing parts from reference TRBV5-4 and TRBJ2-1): ETGVTQSPTHLIKTRGQQVTLRCSSQSGHNTVSWYQQALGQGPQFIFQYYREEENGRGNFPPRFSGLQFPNYSSELNVNALELDDSALYLCASSVPGTVGYNEQFFGPGTRLTVL.

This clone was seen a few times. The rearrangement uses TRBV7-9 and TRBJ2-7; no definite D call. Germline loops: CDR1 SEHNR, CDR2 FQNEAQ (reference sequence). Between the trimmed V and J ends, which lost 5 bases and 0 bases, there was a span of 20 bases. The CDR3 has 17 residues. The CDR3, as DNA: TGTGCCAGCAGCCCCTTAACTCCGTCAGGTGGCTCCTACGAGCAGTACTTC. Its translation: CASSPLTPSGGSYEQYF.

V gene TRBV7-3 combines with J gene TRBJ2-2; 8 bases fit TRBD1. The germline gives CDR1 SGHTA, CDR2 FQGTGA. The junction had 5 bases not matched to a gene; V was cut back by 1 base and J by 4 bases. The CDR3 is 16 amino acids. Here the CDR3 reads CASSLNTGGSTGELFF. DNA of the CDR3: TGTGCCAGCAGCTTAAACACAGGGGGGTCCACCGGGGAGCTGTTTTTT.

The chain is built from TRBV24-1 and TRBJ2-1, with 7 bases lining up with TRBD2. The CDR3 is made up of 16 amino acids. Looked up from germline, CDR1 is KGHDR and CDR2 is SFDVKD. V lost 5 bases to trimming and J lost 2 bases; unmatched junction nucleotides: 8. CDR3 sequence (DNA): TGTGCCACCAGTGGGTCGACTAGCCTTCCCTACAATGAGCAGTTCTTC. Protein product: CATSGSTSLPYNEQFF.

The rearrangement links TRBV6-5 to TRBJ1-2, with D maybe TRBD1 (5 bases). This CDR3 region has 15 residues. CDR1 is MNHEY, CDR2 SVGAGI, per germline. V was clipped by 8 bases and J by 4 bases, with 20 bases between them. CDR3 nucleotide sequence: TGTGCCAGCTTCCCCGGTGGGGGGGATCTCTATGGCTACACCTTC. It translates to CASFPGGGDLYGYTF.

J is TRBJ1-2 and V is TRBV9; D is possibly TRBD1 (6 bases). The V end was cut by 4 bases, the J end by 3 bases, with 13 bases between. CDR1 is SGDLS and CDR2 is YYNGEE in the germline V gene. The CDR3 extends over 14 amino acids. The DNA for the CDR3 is TGTGCCAGCAGCTCTCCCAGGGGTGACTATGGCTACACCTTC. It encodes CASSSPRGDYGYTF.

CDR3 amino acids: CASSSRVTIYGYTF. For the CDR3, the DNA is TGTGCCAGCAGCTCCCGGGTTACTATCTATGGCTACACCTTC. The chain uses TRBV11-2 and TRBJ1-2; D is unresolved. CDR1 and CDR2 (germline): SGHAT, FQNNGV. The V and J ends lost 4 bases and 4 bases respectively, with 13 bases between them. This CDR3 region has 14 residues. The full variable domain, completed using reference TRBV11-2 and TRBJ1-2, is EAGVAQSPRYKIIEKRQSVAFWCNPISGHATLYWYQQILGQGPKLLIQFQNNGVVDDSQLPKDRFSAERLKGVDSTLKIQPAKLEDSAVYLCASSSRVTIYGYTFGSGTRLTVV.

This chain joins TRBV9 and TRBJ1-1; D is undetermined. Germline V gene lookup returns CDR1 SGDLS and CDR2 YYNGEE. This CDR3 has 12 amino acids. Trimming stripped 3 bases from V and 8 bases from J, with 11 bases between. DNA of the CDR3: TGTGCCAGCAGCGAGGAAGGAGCCGAAGCTTTCTTT. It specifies CASSEEGAEAFF.

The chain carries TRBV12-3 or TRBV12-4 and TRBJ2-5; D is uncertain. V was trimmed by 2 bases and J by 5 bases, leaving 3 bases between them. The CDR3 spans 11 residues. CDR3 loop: CASSLRETQYF. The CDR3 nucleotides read TGTGCCAGCAGTTTAAGGGAGACCCAGTACTTC.

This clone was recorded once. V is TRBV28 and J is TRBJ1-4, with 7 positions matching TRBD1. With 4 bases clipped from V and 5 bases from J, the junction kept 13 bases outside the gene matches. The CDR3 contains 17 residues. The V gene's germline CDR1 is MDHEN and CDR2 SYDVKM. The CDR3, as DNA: TGTGCCAGCAGTTCGGGACAGCTGACTTGGGGAAATGAAAAACTGTTTTTT. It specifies CASSSGQLTWGNEKLFF.

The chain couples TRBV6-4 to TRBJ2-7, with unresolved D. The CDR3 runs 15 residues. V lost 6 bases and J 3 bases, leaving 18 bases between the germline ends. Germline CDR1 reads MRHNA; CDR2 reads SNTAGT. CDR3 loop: CASRHPTGYLYEQYF. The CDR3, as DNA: TGTGCCAGCAGGCATCCTACCGGGTACCTCTACGAGCAGTACTTC.

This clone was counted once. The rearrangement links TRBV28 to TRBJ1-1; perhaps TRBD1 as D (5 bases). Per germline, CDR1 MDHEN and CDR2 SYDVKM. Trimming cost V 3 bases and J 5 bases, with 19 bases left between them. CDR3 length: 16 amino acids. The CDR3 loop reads CASSLVGMGGETEAFF. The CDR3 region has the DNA TGTGCCAGCAGTTTGGTAGGCATGGGAGGGGAAACTGAAGCTTTCTTT.

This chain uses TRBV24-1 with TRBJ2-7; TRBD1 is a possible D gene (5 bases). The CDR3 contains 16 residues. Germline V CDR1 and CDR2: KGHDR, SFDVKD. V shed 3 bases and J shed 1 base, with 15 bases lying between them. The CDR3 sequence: CATSDPPAGLSYEQYF. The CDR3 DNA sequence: TGTGCCACCAGTGATCCCCCGGCAGGGCTATCCTACGAGCAGTACTTC.

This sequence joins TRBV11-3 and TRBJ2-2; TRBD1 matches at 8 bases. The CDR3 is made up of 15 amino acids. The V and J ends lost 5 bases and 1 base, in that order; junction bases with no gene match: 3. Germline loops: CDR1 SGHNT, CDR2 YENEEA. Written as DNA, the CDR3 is TGTGCCAGCAGCCCAGGGACAGGGAACACCGGGGAGCTGTTTTTT. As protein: CASSPGTGNTGELFF.

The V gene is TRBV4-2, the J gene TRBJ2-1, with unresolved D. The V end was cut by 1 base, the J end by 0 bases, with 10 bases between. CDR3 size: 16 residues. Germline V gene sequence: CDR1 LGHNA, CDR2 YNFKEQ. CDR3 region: CASSQGLQSSYNEQFF. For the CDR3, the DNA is TGTGCCAGCAGCCAAGGACTCCAGAGCTCCTACAATGAGCAGTTCTTC.

The CDR3 loop is CASSLRSHQAFF. In DNA, the CDR3 is TGTGCCAGCAGCCTAAGGAGTCATCAAGCTTTCTTT. The V call is TRBV5-6, the J call TRBJ1-1; D gene ambiguous. Trimming took off 4 bases at V and 9 bases at J, with 13 bases between the two ends. Germline CDR1 is SGHDT and CDR2 is YYEEEE. The CDR3 length is 12 residues.

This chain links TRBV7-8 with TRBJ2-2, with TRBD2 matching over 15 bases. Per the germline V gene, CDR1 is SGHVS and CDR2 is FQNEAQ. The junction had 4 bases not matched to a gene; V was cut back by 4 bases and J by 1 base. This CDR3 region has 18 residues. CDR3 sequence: CASSSTGLAGGNTGELFF. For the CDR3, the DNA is TGTGCCAGCAGCTCCACGGGACTAGCGGGGGGGAACACCGGGGAGCTGTTTTTT. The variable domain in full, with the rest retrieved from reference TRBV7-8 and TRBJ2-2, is GAGVSQSPRYKVAKRGQDVALRCDPISGHVSLFWYQQALGQGPEFLTYFQNEAQLDKSGLPSDRFFAERPEGSVSTLKIQRTQQEDSAVYLCASSSTGLAGGNTGELFFGEGSRLTVL.

This CDR3 is CASSENLGTEAFF. CDR3 coding DNA: TGCGCCAGCAGTGAGAACCTGGGGACTGAAGCTTTCTTT. This rearrangement joins TRBV10-1 to TRBJ1-1; D unclear. Trimming took off 2 bases at V and 5 bases at J, with 9 bases between the two ends. Per the germline V gene, CDR1 is WNHNN and CDR2 is SYGVQD (reference sequence). There are 13 residues in the CDR3.

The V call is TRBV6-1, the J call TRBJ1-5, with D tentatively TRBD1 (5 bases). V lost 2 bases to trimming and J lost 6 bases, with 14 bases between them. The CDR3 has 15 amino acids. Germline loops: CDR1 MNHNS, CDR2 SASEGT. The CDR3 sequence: CASSEYGGAGQPQHF. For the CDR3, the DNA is TGTGCCAGCAGTGAATATGGAGGGGCGGGTCAGCCCCAGCATTTT.

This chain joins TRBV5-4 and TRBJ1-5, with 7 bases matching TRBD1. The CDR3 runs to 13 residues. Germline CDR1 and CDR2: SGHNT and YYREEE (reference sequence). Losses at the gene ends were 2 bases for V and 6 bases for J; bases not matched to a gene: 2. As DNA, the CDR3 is TGTGCCAGCAGCTTACAGGGGAGTCAGCCCCAGCATTTT. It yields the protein CASSLQGSQPQHF.

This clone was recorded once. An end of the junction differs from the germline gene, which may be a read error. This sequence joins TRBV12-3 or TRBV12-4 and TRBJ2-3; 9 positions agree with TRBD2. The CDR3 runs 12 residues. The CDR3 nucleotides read TGTGCCAGCAGTCTAGCGGGATTGGCGCAGTATTTT. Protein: CASSLAGLAQYF.